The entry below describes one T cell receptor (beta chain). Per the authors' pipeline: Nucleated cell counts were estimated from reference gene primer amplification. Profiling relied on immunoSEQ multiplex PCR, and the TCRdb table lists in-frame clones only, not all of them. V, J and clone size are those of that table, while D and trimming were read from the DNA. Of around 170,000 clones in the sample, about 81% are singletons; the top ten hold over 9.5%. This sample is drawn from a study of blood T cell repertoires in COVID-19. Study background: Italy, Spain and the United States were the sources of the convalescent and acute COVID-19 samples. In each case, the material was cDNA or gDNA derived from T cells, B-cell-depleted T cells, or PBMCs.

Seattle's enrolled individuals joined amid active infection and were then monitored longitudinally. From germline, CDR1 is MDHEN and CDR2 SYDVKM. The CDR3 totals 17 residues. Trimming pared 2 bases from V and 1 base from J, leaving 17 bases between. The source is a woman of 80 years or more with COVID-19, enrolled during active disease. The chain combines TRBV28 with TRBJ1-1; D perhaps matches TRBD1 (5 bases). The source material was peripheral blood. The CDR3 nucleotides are TGTGCCAGCAGTTTACCCGGCAGGGCGGTTCCGAACACTGAAGCTTTCTTT. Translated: CASSLPGRAVPNTEAFF.